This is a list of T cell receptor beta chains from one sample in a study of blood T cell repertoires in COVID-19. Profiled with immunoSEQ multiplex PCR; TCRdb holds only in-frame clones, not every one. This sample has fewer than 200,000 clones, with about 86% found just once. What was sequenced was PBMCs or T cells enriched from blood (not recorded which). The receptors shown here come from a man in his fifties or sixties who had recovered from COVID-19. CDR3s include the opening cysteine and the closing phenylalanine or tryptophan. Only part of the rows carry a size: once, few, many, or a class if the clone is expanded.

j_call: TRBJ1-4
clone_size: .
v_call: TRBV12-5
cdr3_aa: CASGRRGDEEKLFF

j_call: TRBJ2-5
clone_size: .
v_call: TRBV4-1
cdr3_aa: CASSQDETSGVETQYF

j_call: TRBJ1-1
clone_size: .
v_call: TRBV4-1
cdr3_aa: CASSQTTGTNTEAFF

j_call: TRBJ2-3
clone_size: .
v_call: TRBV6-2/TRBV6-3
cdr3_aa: CASSNSGTGGSDTQYF

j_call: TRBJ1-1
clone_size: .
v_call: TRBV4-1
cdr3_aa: CASSQDRGNTEAFF

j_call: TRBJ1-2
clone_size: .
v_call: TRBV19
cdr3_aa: CASSRAGGSDGYTF

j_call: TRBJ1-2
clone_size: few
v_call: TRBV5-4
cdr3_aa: CASSLALAGYTF

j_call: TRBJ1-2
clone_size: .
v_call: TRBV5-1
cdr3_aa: CASSLDAGGHRDPWGYTF

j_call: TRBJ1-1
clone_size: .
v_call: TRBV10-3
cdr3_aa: CASRDMTNTEAFF

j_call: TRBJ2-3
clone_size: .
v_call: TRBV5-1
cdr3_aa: CASSSGLAGGPNTDTQYF

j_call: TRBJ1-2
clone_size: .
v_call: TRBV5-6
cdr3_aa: CASSLGTGISNYGYTF

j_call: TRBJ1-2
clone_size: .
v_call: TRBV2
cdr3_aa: CASSEGARNYGYTF

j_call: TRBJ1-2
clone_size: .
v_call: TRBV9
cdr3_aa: CASSVAQGNYGYTF

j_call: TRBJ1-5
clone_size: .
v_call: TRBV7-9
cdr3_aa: CASSFGTNNQPQHF

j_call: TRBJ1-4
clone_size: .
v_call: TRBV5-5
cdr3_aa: CASSLGTGLLEKLFF

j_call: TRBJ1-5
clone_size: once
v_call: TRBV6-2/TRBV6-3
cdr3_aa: CASSGRVRNQPQHF

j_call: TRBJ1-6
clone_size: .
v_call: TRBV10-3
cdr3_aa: CAISDGTGTNSPLHF

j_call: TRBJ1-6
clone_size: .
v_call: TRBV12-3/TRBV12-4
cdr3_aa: CASRPTGTAPLHF

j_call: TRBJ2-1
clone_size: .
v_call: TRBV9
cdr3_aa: CASSTRDRGNNEQFF

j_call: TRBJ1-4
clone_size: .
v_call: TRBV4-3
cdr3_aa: CASSQERVGGEKLFF

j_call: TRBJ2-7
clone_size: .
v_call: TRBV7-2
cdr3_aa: CASSSLGRGSSYEQYF

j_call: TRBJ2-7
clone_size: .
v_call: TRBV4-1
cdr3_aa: CASSQGGSSYEQYF

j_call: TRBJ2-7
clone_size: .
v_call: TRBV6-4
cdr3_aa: CSRDEQYF

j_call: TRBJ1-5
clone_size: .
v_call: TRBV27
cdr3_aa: CASSFRTGNQPQHF

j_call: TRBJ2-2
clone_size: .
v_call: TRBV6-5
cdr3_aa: CASVPQGRNTGELFF

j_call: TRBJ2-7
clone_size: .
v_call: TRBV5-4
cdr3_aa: CASSLAGSYEQYF

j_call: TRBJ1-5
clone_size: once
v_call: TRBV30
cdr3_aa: CAWAPGDNQPQHF

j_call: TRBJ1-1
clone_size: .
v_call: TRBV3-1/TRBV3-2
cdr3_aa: CASSQEQGNTEAFF

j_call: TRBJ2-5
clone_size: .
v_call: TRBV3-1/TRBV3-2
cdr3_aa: CASSQARGETQYF

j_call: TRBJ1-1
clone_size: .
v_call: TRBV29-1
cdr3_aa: CSVTHGTGGTGTEAFF

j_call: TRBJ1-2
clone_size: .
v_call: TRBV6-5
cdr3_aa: CASSNGTLYYGYTF

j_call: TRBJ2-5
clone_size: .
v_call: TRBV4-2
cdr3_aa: CASSQDFLGSGGVRETQYF

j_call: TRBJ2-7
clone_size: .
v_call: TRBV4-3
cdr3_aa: CASSQGMRNEQYF

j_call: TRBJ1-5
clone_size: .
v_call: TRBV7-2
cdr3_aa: CASSLGGTFAHQPQHF

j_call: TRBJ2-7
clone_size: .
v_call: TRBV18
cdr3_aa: CASSPRDSSYEQYF

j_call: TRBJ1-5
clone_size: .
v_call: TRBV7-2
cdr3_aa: CASSLVQGNQPQHF

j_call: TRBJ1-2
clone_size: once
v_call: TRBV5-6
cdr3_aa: CASSLDSLGGYTF

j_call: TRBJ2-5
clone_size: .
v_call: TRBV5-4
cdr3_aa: CASSLAKTSGGQETQYF

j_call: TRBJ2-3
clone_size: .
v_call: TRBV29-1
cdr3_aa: CSVAPRFSGTDTQYF

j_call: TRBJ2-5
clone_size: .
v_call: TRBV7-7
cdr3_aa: CASSTDGGTGRETQYF

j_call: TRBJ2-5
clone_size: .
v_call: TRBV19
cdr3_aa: CASTPGQRGGEETQYF

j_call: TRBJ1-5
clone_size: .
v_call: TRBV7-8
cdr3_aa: CASSLGTGHSNQPQHF

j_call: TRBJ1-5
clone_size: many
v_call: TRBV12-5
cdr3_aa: CASGFQGQIVNSNQPQHF

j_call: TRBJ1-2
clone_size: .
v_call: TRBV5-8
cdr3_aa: CASSFPGQPTHSQGYTF

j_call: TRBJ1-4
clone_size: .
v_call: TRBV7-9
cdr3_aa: CASGVSGEYNEKLFF

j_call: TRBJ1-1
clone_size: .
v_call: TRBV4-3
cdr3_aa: CASSQVVGRTEAFF

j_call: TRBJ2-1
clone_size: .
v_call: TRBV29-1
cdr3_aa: CSAAGLAGFLEQFF

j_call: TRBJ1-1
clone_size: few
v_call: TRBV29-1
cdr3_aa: CSHRDTLTGAEAFF

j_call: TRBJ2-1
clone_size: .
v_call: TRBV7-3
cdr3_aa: CASSWAATSGGQNEQFF

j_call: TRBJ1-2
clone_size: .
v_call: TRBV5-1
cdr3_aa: CASSSPGTDENYGYTF

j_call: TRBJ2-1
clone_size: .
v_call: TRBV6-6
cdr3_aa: CASSPTSEAYNEQFF

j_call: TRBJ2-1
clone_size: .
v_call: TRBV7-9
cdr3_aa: CASSSRKDSPYNEQFF

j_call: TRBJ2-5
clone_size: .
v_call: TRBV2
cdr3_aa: CASTRDYKLQETQYF

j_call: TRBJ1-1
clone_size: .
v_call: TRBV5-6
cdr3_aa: CASSLGTEAFF

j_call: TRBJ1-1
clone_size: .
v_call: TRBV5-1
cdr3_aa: CASSPLTGKGTEAFF

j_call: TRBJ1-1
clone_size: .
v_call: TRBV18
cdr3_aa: CASSPGRGNTEAFF

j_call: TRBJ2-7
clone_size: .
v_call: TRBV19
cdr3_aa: CASSSGTGFNEQYF

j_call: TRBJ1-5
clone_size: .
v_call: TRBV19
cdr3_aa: CASLRRQGAYSNQPQHF

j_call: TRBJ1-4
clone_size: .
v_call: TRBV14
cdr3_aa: CASTSLDPQGDNEKLFF

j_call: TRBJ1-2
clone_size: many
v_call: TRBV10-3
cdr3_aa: CAIRGQVDGYTF